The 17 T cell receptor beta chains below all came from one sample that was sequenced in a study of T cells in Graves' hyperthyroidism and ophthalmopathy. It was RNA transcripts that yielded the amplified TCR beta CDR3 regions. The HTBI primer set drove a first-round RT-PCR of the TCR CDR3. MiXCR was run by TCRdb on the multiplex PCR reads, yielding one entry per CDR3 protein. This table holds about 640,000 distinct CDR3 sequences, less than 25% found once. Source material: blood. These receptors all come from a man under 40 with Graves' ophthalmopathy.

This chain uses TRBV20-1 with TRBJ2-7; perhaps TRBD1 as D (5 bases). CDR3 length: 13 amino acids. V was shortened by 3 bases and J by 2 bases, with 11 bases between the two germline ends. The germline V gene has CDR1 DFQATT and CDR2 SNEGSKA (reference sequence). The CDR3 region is CSARRTGTYEQYF. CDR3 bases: TGCAGTGCTAGGAGAACAGGTACCTACGAGCAGTACTTC.

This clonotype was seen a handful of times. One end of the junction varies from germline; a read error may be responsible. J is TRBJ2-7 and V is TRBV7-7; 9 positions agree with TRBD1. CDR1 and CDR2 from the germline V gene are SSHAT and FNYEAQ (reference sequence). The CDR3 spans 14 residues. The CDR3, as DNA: TGTGCTAGCAGCCGTGGGACAGGGAGGGCCGAGCAGTACTTC. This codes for CASSRGTGRAEQYF.

The CDR3 nucleotides read TGCGCCAGCAGGGATCAACAGGGGAATGCTGAAGCTTTCTTT. Translating it yields CASRDQQGNAEAFF. This chain joins TRBV4-1 and TRBJ1-1; 7 bases match TRBD1. Trimming removed 6 bases from V and 6 bases from J; junction bases left unmatched: 10. Per germline, CDR1 MGHRA and CDR2 YSYEKL. The length of the CDR3 is 14 residues.

The CDR3 DNA follows: TGTGCCAGCAGGCCGAGATTAGGGCAGATTAACACCGGGGAGCTGTTTTTT. As protein: CASRPRLGQINTGELFF. The chain employs TRBV28 and TRBJ2-2, with no clear D. V dropped 6 bases and J dropped 2 bases, with 19 bases sitting between them. Germline-derived CDR1 and CDR2 are MDHEN and SYDVKM. CDR3 length: 17 residues. Combining the CDR3 with reference TRBV28 and TRBJ2-2 gives the whole variable domain DVKVTQSSRYLVKRTGEKVFLECVQDMDHENMFWYRQDPGLGLRLIYFSYDVKMKEKGDIPEGYSVSREKKERFSLILESASTNQTSMYLCASRPRLGQINTGELFFGEGSRLTVL.

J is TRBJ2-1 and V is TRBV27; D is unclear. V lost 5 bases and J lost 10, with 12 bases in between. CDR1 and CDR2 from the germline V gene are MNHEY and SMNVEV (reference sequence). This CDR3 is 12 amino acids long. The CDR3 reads CASSRLKEEQFF. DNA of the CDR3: TGTGCCAGCAGTCGATTAAAAGAGGAGCAGTTCTTC.

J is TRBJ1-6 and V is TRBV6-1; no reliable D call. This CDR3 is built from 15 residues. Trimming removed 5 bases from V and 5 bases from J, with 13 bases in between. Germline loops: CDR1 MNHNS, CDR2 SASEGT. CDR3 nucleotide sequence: TGTGCCAGCAGTTATGCGGCACAGAATAATTCACCCCTCCACTTT. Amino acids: CASSYAAQNNSPLHF.

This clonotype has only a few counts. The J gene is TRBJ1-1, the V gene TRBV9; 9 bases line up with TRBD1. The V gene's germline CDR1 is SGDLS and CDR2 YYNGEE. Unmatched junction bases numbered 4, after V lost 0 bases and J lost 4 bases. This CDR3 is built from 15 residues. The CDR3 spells CASSVVTGGSTEAFF. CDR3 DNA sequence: TGTGCCAGCAGCGTAGTTACAGGGGGCAGCACTGAAGCTTTCTTT.

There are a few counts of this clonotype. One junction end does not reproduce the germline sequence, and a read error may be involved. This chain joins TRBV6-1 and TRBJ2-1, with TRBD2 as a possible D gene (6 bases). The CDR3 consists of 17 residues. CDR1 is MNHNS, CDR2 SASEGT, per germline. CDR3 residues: CASREAAGPLSYNEQFF. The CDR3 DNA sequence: TGTGCCAGCAGGGAAGCGGCGGGACCACTCTCCTACAATGAGCAGTTCTTC.

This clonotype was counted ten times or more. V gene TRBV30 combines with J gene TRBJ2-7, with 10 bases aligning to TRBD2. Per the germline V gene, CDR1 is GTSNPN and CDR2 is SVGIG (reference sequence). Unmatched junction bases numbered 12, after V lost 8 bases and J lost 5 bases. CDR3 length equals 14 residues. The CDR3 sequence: CAGEREGRSDEQYF. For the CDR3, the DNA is TGTGCCGGGGAGCGGGAGGGCCGGTCTGACGAGCAGTACTTC. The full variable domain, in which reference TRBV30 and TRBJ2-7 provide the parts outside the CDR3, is SQTIHQWPATLVQPVGSPLSLECTVEGTSNPNLYWYRQAAGRGLQLLFYSVGIGQISSEVPQNLSASRPQDRQFILSSKKLLLSDSGFYLCAGEREGRSDEQYFGPGTRLTVT.

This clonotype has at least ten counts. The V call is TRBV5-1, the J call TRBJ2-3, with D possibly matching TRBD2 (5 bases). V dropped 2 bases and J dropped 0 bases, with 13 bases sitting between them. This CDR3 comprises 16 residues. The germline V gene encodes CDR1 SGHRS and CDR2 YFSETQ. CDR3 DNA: TGCGCCAGCAGCTTCGCAAGCGGAGGTAGCACAGATACGCAGTATTTT. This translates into CASSFASGGSTDTQYF. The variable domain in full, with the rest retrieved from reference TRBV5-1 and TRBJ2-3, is KAGVTQTPRYLIKTRGQQVTLSCSPISGHRSVSWYQQTPGQGLQFLFEYFSETQRNKGNFPGRFSGRQFSNSRSEMNVSTLELGDSALYLCASSFASGGSTDTQYFGPGTRLTVL.

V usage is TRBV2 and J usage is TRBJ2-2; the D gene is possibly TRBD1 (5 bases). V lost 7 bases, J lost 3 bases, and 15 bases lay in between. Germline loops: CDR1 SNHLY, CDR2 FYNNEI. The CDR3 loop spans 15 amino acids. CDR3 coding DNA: TGTGCCAGCATGTGGTCACAGGATTACACCGGGGAGCTGTTTTTT. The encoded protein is CASMWSQDYTGELFF.

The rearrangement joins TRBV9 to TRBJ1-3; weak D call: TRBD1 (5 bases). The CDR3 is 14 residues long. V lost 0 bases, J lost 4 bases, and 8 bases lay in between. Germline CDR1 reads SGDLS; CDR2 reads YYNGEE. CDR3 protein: CASSVGGAGNTIYF. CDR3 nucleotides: TGTGCCAGCAGCGTAGGAGGGGCAGGAAACACCATATATTTT.

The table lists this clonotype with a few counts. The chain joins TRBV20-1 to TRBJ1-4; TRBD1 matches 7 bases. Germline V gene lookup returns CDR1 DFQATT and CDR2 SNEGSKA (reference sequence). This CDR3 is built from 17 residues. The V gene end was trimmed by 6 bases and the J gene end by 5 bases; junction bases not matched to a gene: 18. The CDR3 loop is CSAPTGTDSFLNEKLFF. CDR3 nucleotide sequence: TGCAGTGCCCCCACCGGGACAGATTCTTTTTTAAATGAAAAACTGTTTTTT.

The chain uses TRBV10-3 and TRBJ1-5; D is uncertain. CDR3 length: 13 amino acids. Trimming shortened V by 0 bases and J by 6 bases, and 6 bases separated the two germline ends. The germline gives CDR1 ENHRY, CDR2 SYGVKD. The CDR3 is CAISESTGQPQHF. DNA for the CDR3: TGTGCCATCAGTGAGTCGACGGGTCAGCCCCAGCATTTT.

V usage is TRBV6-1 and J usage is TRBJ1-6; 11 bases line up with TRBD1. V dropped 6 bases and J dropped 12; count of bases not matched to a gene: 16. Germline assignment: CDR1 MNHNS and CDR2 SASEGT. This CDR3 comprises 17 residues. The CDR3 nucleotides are TGTGCCAGCAGAAGCGTCTTCCGGGACAGGGGGAGTTTACCCCTCCACTTT. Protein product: CASRSVFRDRGSLPLHF.

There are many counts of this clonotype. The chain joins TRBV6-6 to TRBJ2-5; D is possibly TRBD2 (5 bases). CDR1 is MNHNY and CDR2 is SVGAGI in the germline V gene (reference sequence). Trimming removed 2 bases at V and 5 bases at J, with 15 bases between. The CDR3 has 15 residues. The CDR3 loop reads CASSYGRYEDETQYF. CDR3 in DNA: TGTGCCAGCAGTTACGGGAGATACGAAGACGAGACCCAGTACTTC.

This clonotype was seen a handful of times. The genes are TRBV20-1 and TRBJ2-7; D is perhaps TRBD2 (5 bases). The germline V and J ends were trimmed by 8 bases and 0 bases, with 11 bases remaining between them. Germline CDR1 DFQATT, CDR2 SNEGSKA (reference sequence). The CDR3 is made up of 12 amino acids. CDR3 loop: CSLGVSSYEQYF. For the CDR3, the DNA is TGCAGTCTGGGAGTGAGCTCCTACGAGCAGTACTTC.